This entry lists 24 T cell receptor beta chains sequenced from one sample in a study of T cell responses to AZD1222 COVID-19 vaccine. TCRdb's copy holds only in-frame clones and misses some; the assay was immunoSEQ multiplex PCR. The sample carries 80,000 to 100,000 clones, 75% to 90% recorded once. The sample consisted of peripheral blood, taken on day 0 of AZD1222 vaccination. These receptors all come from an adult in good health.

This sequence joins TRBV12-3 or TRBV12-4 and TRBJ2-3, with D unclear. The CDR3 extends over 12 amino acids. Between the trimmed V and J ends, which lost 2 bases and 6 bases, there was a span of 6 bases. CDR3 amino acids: CASSLPLDTQYF. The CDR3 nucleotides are TGTGCCAGCAGTTTACCCCTGGATACGCAGTATTTT.

The CDR3 DNA sequence: TGTGCCAGCAGTCCTGACAGTAGGGGCTACACCTTC. Amino acids: CASSPDSRGYTF. The chain combines TRBV2 with TRBJ1-2, with D maybe TRBD1 (5 bases). This CDR3 has 12 residues. Trimming took off 5 bases at V and 8 bases at J, with 12 bases between the two ends. Germline lookup yields CDR1 SNHLY and CDR2 FYNNEI.

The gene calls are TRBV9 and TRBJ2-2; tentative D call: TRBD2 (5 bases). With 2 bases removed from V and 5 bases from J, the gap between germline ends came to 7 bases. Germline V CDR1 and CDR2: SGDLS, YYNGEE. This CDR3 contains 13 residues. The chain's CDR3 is CASSVRLTGELFF. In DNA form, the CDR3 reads TGTGCCAGCAGCGTTCGACTAACCGGGGAGCTGTTTTTT.

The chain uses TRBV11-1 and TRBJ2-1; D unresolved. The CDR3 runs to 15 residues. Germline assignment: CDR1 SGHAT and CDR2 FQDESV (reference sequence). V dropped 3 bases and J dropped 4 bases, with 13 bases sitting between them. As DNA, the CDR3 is TGTGCCAGCAGCTTTATGGGCAGCCGATACAATGAGCAGTTCTTC. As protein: CASSFMGSRYNEQFF.

The chain's CDR3 is CASSLAGTVGYTF. CDR3 nucleotide sequence: TGTGCCAGCAGCTTAGCGGGGACGGTCGGCTACACCTTC. The chain carries TRBV7-2 and TRBJ1-2; a weak D match, TRBD1 (5 bases). The CDR3 totals 13 residues. V was cut by 0 bases and J by 8 bases, with 10 bases left in between. Germline V gives CDR1 SGHTA, CDR2 FQGNSA. The whole variable domain, filled in from reference TRBV7-2 and TRBJ1-2, reads GAGVSQSPSNKVTEKGKDVELRCDPISGHTALYWYRQSLGQGLEFLIYFQGNSAPDKSGLPSDRFSAERTGGSVSTLTIQRTQQEDSAVYLCASSLAGTVGYTFGSGTRLTVV.

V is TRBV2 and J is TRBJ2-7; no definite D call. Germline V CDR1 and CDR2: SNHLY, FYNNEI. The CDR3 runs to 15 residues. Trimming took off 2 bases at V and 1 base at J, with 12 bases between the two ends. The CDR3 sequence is CASSEPPPGSYEQYF. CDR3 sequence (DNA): TGTGCCAGCAGTGAACCCCCTCCGGGTTCCTACGAGCAGTACTTC.

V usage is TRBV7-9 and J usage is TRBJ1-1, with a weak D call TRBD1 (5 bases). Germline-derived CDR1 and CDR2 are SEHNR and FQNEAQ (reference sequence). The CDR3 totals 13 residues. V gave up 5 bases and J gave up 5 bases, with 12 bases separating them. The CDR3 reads CASSPTGGTEAFF. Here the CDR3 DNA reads TGTGCCAGCAGCCCCACGGGGGGAACTGAAGCTTTCTTT.

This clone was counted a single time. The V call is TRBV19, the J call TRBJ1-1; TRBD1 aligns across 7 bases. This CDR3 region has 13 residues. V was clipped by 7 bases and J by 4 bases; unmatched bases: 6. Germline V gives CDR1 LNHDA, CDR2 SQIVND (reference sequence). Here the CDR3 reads CASMGDSGTEAFF. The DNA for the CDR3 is TGTGCCAGTATGGGGGACAGCGGCACTGAAGCTTTCTTT.

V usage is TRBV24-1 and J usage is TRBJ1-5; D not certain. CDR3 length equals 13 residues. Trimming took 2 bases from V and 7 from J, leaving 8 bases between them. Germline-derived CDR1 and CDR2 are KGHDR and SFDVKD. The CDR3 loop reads CATSDSPGQPQHF. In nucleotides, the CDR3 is TGTGCCACCAGTGATTCCCCGGGGCAGCCCCAGCATTTT.

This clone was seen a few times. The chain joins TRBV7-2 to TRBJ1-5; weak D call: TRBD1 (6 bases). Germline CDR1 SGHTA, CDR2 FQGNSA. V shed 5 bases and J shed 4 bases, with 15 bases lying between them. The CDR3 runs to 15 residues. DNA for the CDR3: TGTGCCAGCAGCCCGACAGGCCTTGGGAATCAGCCCCAGCATTTT. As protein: CASSPTGLGNQPQHF.

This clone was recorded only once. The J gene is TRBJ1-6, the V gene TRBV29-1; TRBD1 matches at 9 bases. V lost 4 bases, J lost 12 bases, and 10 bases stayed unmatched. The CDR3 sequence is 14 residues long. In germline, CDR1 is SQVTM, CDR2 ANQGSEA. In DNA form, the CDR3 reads TGCAGCGTTGGCCGGGACAGGGAGGGGGGACCCCTCCACTTT. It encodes CSVGRDREGGPLHF.

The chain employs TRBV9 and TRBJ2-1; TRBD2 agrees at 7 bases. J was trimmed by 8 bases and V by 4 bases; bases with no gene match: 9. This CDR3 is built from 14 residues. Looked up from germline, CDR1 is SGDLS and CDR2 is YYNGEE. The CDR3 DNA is TGTGCCAGCAGCCTCGGCGGGAGTAGGGATGAGCAGTTCTTC. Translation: CASSLGGSRDEQFF.

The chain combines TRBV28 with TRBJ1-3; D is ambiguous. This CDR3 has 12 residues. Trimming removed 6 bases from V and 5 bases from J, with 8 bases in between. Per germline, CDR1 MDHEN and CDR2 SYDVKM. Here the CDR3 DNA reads TGTGCCAGCAGCCCAGGCAGAAACACCATATATTTT. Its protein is CASSPGRNTIYF.

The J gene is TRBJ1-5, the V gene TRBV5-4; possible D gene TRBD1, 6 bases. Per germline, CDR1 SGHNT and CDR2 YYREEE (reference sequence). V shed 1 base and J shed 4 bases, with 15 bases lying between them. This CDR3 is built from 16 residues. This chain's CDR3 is CASSLRGAGGNQPQHF. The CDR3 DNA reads TGTGCCAGCAGCTTGAGGGGGGCCGGTGGGAATCAGCCCCAGCATTTT.

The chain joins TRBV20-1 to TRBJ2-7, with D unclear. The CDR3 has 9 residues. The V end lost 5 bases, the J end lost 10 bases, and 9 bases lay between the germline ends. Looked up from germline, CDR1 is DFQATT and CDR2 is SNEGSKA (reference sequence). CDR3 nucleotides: TGCAGTGCTTCAACCTCCCAGTACTTC. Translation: CSASTSQYF.

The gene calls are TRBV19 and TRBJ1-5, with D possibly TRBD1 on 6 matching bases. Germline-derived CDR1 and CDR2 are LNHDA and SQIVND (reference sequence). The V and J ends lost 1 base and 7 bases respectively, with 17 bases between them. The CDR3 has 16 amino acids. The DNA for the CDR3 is TGTGCCAGTAGTATAGTGGCGCAGGGGCCGGGGCAGCCCCAGCATTTT. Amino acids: CASSIVAQGPGQPQHF.

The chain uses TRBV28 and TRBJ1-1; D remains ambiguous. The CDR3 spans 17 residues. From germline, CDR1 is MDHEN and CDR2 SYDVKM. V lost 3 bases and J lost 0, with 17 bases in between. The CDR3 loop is CASSFKGSYVMNTEAFF. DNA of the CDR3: TGTGCCAGCAGTTTTAAGGGTAGCTATGTCATGAACACTGAAGCTTTCTTT.

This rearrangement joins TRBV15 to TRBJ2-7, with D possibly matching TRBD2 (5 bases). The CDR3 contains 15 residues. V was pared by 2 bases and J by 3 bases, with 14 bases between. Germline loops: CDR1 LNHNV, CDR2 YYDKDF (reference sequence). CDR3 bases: TGTGCCACCAGCAGATCCGGACTGAAAATCTACGAGCAGTACTTC. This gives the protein CATSRSGLKIYEQYF.

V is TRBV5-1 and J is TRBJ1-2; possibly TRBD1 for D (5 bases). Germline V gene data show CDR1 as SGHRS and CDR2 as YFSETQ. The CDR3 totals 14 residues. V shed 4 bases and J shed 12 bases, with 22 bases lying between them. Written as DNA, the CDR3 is TGCGCCAGCAGCCAGGGAACTATCTTGTTAAATCACACCTTC. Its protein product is CASSQGTILLNHTF.

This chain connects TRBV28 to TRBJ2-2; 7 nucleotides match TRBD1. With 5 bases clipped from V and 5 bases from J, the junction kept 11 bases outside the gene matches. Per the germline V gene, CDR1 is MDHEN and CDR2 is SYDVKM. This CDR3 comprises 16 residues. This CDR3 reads CASSPGTVRGTGELFF. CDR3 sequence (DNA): TGTGCCAGCAGTCCCGGGACAGTTCGGGGAACCGGGGAGCTGTTTTTT.

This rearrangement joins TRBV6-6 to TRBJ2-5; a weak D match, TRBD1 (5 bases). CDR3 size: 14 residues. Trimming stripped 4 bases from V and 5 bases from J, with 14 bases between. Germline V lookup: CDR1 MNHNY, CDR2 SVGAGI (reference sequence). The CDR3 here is CASSFLPGMETQYF. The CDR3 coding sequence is TGTGCCAGCAGTTTCCTTCCAGGGATGGAGACCCAGTACTTC.

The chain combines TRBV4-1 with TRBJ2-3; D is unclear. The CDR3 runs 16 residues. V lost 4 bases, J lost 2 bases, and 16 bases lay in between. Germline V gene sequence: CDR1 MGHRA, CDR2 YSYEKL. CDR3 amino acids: CASSPLGRKITDTQYF. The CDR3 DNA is TGCGCCAGCAGCCCACTCGGACGTAAGATCACAGATACGCAGTATTTT.

The CDR3 loop reads CASSPLAWAVTDTQYF. The CDR3, as DNA: TGTGCCAGCAGTCCCCTAGCGTGGGCTGTAACAGATACGCAGTATTTT. The chain carries TRBV28 and TRBJ2-3, with a tentative D call TRBD2 (6 bases). The CDR3 extends over 16 amino acids. Trimming cost V 5 bases and J 3 bases, with 18 bases left between them. Germline V gene data show CDR1 as MDHEN and CDR2 as SYDVKM.

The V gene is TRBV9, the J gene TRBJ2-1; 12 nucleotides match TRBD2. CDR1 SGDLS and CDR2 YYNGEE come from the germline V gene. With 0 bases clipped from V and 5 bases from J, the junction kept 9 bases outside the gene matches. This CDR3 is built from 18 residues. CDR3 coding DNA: TGTGCCAGCAGCGTAGTCCCGACTAGCGGGAGCAAACACAATGAGCAGTTCTTC. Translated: CASSVVPTSGSKHNEQFF.